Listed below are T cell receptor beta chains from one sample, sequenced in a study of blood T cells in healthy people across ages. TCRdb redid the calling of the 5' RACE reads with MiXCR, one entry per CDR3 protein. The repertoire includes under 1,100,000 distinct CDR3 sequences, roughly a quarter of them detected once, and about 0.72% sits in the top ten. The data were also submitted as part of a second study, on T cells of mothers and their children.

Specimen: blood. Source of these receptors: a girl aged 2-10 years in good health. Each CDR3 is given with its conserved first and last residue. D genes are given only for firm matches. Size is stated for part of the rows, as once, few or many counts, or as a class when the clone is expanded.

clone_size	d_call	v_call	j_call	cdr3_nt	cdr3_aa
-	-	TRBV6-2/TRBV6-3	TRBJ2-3	TGTGCCAGCAGTTACTCGGCACCCACAGATACGCAGTATTTT	CASSYSAPTDTQYF
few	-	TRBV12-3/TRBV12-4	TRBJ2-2	TGTGCCAGTCGGTGGGTAGACACCGGGGAGCTGTTTTTT	CASRWVDTGELFF
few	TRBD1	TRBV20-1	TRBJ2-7	TGCAGTGCTATGAAAAGGGGACAGGACTCCTACGAGCAGTACTTC	CSAMKRGQDSYEQYF
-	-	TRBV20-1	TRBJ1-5	TGCAGTGCTAGAGATATGGTCGGTGATCAGCCCCAGCATTTT	CSARDMVGDQPQHF
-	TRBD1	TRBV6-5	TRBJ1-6	TGTGCCAGCAGTTACTCCCCCTGGGACAGCTCACCCCTCCACTTT	CASSYSPWDSSPLHF
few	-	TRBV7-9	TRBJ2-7	TGTGCCAGCAGCTCCGGGCGGGGGCCCTACGAGCAGTACTTC	CASSSGRGPYEQYF
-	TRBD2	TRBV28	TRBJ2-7	TGTGCCAGCAGCCCCGGAGGGGCGGGGGGCTACGAGCAGTACTTC	CASSPGGAGGYEQYF
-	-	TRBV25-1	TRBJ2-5	TGTGCCAGCAGTGAGGCTAGCTCTCAAGAGACCCAGTACTTC	CASSEASSQETQYF
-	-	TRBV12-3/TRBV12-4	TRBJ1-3	TGTGCCAGCGACGGCGTCTCTGGAAACACCATATATTTT	CASDGVSGNTIYF
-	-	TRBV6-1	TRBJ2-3	TGTGCCAGAGGAGAGGGGGATACGCAGTATTTT	CARGEGDTQYF
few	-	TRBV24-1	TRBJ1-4	TGTGCCACCAGTGATCCGGGCTGGTTCGATGAAAAACTGTTTTTT	CATSDPGWFDEKLFF
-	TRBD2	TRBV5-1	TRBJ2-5	TGCGCCAGCAGCGCCCGACTAGCGGGGTTCCAAGAGACCCAGTACTTC	CASSARLAGFQETQYF
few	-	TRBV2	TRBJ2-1	TGTGCCAGCAGAGTTTTACTAGGACTTCAGCCCAATGAGCAGTTCTTC	CASRVLLGLQPNEQFF
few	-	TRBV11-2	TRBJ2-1	TGTGCCAGCAGCTCCTACCTGGCCAGCTCGCGTAGTGAGCAGTTCTTC	CASSSYLASSRSEQFF
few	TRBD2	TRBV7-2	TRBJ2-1	TGTGCCAGCAGCCGTCCCAGTCGGACTAGCGGATCCTACAATGAGCAGTTCTTC	CASSRPSRTSGSYNEQFF
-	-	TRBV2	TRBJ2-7	TGTGCCAGCAGTGACTCCAGGGGCCGCTACGAGCAGTACTTC	CASSDSRGRYEQYF
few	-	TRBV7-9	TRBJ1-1	TGTGCCAGCAGCCCGAGCCCCGCAGGCTCCCAAGCTTTCTTT	CASSPSPAGSQAFF
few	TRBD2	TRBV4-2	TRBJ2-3	TGTGCCAGCAGGCCGACTAGCGGGGTTCAAGATACGCAGTATTTT	CASRPTSGVQDTQYF
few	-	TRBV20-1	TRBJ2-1	TGCAGTGCTAGAGTACGGGACTCGAGCTCCTACAATGAGCAGTTCTTC	CSARVRDSSSYNEQFF
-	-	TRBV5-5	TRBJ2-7	TGTGCCAGCAGCTTCAATGGGGCGTCCGAGCAGTACTTC	CASSFNGASEQYF
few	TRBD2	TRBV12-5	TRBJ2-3	TGTGCTAGTGGTTTGGTACAGCGTGTTAGCGGGCCTTCTAGCACAGATACGCAGTATTTT	CASGLVQRVSGPSSTDTQYF
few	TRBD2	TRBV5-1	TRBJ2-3	TGCGCCAGCAGCATCGGGACTAGCGGGAGAGGAAGCACAGATACGCAGTATTTT	CASSIGTSGRGSTDTQYF
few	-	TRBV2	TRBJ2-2	TGTGCCAGATCGTTGACAGGAAACACCGGGGAGCTGTTTTTT	CARSLTGNTGELFF
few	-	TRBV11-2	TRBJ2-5	TGTGCCAGCAGCCTCCCCTTTGGGGCGGAACAAGAGACCCAGTACTTC	CASSLPFGAEQETQYF
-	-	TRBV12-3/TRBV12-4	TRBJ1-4	TGTGCCAGCAGGGGTAACGTCGGGGGAAAACTGTTTTTT	CASRGNVGGKLFF
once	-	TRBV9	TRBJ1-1	TGTGCCAGCAACTCCTTTGGCCCGGACACTGAAGCTTTCTTT	CASNSFGPDTEAFF
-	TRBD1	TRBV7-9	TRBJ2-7	TGTGCCAGCAGACGGGCCGGACAGGGATCTACCTACGAGCAGTACTTC	CASRRAGQGSTYEQYF
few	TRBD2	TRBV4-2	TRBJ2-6	TGTGCCAGCAGCCAAGTGGCCAGCGGGGTTTTAGAAGCCAACGTCCTGACTTTC	CASSQVASGVLEANVLTF
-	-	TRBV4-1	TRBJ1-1	TGCGCCAGCAGCCAAATCCAGTCCTACGAGAGGGCTTTCTTT	CASSQIQSYERAFF
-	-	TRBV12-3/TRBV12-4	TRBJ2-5	TGTGCCAGCAGTTTCGGACGGGAACAAGAGACCCAGTACTTC	CASSFGREQETQYF
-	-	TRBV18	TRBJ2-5	TGTGCCAGCTCACCGGTGGCCAGTTACCAAGAGACCCAGTACTTC	CASSPVASYQETQYF
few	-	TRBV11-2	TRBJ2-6	TGTGCCAGCAGCTCCTCCGGGGCCAGGGTCGGGGCCAACGTCCTGACTTTC	CASSSSGARVGANVLTF
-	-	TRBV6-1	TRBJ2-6	TGTGCCAGCAGCGAAACTTCCGGGATGGCTGGGGCCAACGTCCTGACTTTC	CASSETSGMAGANVLTF
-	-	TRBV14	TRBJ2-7	TGTGCCAGCAGCCAAGATGTCGGTCTCGCCTACGAGCAGTACTTC	CASSQDVGLAYEQYF
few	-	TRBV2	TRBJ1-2	TGTGCCAGCAGGGCAGGCGACGGCTACACCTTC	CASRAGDGYTF